Listed below are T cell receptor beta chains from one sample, sequenced in a study of metastatic and nonmetastatic thyroid tumors. Using MiXCR, TCRdb reanalyzed the PCR reads. The sample contains about 15,000 clones, 34% of which appear only once. The sequenced sample was tumor tissue. The receptors derive from a male donor with papillary thyroid cancer or a benign thyroid nodule (not recorded which). Some clones in this sample may be carry-over from other donors' samples. Both conserved end residues are part of each CDR3. The order of the fields is V gene, D gene, J gene, CDR3 protein. D genes are given only for firm matches.

TRBV11-3	NA	TRBJ2-1	CASSLEGGPYNEQFF
TRBV6-1	TRBD1	TRBJ1-1	CASSSHGQGETEAFF
TRBV9	TRBD1	TRBJ2-2	CASSVGGQHTGELFF
TRBV12-5	TRBD1	TRBJ2-2	CASGSQRRGRNTGELFF
TRBV9	NA	TRBJ1-1	CASSSSQGSTEAFF
TRBV27	NA	TRBJ1-3	CASSSFGGLTGNTIYF
TRBV30	NA	TRBJ1-1	CAWSVHEAFF
TRBV6-1	NA	TRBJ1-1	CASSQWQGEAFF
TRBV7-8	NA	TRBJ2-6	CASSLVGLDFSGANVLTF
TRBV7-6	NA	TRBJ2-5	CASSFGETQYF
TRBV20-1	NA	TRBJ1-6	CSAYFGPLFNSPLHF
TRBV2	NA	TRBJ1-2	CASSDVRGFAYGYTF
TRBV18	TRBD2	TRBJ2-1	CASSDIAGGRNEQFF
TRBV3-1	TRBD2	TRBJ2-5	CSSSQCGLAGEETQYF
TRBV18	NA	TRBJ2-2	CASSPPLDSNTGELFF
TRBV4-3	NA	TRBJ2-1	CASSQEPYNEQFF
TRBV12-5	TRBD2	TRBJ2-1	CASGAPGTSGYNEQFF
TRBV5-1	NA	TRBJ2-3	CASSYSSTDTQYF
TRBV18	NA	TRBJ2-3	CASSPGRGTDTQYF
TRBV9	NA	TRBJ2-3	CASSVGSGPPTDTQYF
TRBV2	NA	TRBJ2-7	CASSRDIGWAYEQYF
TRBV29-1	NA	TRBJ1-1	CSANAGTEAFF
TRBV7-2	NA	TRBJ1-2	CASSRDGNYGYTF
TRBV12-3/TRBV12-4	NA	TRBJ2-5	CASSLEAAQETQYF
TRBV11-2	NA	TRBJ2-1	CASSLGGLGSGEQFF
TRBV9	NA	TRBJ1-2	CASSVGWGGNYGYTF
TRBV19	NA	TRBJ1-1	CASSNQGLMNTEAFF
TRBV12-3/TRBV12-4	TRBD2	TRBJ2-1	CASSRLAGGGIPGDEQFF
TRBV11-2	TRBD1	TRBJ2-7	CASSGQGIAYEQYF
TRBV6-1	NA	TRBJ2-7	CASSPRIQGEQYF
TRBV5-1	NA	TRBJ1-2	CASSLERENYGYTF
TRBV20-1	TRBD1	TRBJ1-2	CRPSRPGQSYGYTF
TRBV19	NA	TRBJ1-2	CASSSVISNYGYTF
TRBV6-5	NA	TRBJ1-1	CASSNRETNTEAFF
TRBV2	NA	TRBJ2-5	CASSPVKETQYF
TRBV6-5	NA	TRBJ2-7	CASSYSRPGTYEQYF
TRBV7-6	NA	TRBJ1-3	CASSLAEASGNTIYF
TRBV15	NA	TRBJ1-1	CATSYGASTEAFF
TRBV11-2	TRBD2	TRBJ2-2	CASGPAASGSLAGELFF
TRBV4-2	NA	TRBJ1-5	CASSQDGQANQPQHF
TRBV27	NA	TRBJ2-7	CASSLRGHFGEQYF
TRBV20-1	TRBD2	TRBJ2-1	CSAKELAGGLYEQFF
TRBV12-3/TRBV12-4	NA	TRBJ1-2	CANSRLGYSDYGYTF
TRBV6-5	TRBD1	TRBJ1-2	CASSYSGAGTGGYGYTF
TRBV6-1	NA	TRBJ2-7	CASSLAARSYEQYF